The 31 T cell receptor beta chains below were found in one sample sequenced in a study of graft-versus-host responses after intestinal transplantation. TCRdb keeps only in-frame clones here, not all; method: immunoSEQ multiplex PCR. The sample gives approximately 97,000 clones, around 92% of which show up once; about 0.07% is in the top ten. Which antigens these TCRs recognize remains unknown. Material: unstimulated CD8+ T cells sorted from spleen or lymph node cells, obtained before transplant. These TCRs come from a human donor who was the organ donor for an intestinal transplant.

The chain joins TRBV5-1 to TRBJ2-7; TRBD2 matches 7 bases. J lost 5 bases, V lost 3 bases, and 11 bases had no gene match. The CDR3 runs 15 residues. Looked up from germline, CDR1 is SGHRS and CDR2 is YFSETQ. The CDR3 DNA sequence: TGCGCCAGCAGCTACGGGGGAGGGGACTGGGACGAGCAGTACTTC. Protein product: CASSYGGGDWDEQYF. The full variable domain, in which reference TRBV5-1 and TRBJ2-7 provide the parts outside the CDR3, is KAGVTQTPRYLIKTRGQQVTLSCSPISGHRSVSWYQQTPGQGLQFLFEYFSETQRNKGNFPGRFSGRQFSNSRSEMNVSTLELGDSALYLCASSYGGGDWDEQYFGPGTRLTVT.

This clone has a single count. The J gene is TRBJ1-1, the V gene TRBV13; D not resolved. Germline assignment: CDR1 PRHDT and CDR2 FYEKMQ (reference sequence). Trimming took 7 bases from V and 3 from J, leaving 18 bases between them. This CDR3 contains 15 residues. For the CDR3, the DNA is TGTGCCAGCACAGGCCCAGTGGCGCGTTACACTGAAGCTTTCTTT. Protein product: CASTGPVARYTEAFF.

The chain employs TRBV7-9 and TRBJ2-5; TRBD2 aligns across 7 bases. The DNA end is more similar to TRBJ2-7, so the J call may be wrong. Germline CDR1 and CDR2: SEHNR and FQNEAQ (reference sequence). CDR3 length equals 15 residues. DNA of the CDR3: TGTGCCAGCAGCTTAGGGGGAGGGGTACACTACGAGCAGTACTTC. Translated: CASSLGGGVHYEQYF.

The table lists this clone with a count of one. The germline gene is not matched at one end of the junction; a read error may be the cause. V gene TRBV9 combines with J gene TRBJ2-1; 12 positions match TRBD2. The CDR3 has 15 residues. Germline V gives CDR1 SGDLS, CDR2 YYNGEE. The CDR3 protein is CANSDGLAGYNEQFF. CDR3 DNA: TGTGCCAACAGCGACGGACTAGCGGGATACAATGAGCAGTTCTTC.

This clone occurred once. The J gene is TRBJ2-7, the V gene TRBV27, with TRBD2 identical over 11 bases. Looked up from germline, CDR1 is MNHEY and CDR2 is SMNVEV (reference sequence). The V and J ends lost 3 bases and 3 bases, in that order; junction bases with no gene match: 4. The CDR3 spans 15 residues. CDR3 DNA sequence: TGTGCCAGCAGTTTTGGGGGACTAGCGGACTACGAGCAGTACTTC. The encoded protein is CASSFGGLADYEQYF.

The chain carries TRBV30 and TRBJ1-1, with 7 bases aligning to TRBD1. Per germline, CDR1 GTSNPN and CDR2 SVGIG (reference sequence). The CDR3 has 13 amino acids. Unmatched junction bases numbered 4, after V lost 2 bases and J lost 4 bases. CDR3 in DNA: TGTGCCTGGAGTACAGGGGATCGCACTGAAGCTTTCTTT. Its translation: CAWSTGDRTEAFF. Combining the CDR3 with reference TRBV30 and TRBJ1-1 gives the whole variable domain SQTIHQWPATLVQPVGSPLSLECTVEGTSNPNLYWYRQAAGRGLQLLFYSVGIGQISSEVPQNLSASRPQDRQFILSSKKLLLSDSGFYLCAWSTGDRTEAFFGQGTRLTVV.

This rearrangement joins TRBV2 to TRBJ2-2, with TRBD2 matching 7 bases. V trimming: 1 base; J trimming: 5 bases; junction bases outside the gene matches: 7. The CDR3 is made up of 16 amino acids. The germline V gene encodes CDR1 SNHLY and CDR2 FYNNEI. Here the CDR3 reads CASSEGEGRGTGELFF. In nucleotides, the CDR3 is TGTGCCAGCAGTGAAGGGGAGGGACGGGGAACCGGGGAGCTGTTTTTT.

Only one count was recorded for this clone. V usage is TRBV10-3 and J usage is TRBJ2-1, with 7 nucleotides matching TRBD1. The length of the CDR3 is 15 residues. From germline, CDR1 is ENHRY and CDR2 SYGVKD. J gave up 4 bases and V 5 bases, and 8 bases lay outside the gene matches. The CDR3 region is CAISPTGAVYNEQFF. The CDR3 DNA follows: TGTGCCATCAGTCCAACAGGGGCCGTTTACAATGAGCAGTTCTTC.

The CDR3 nucleotides are TGTGCCACCAGCAGGGGAGGACAGGGGGCAGATGGCTACACCTTC. Translation: CATSRGGQGADGYTF. J is TRBJ1-2 and V is TRBV15, with 11 bases identical to TRBD1. CDR1 is LNHNV and CDR2 is YYDKDF in the germline V gene (reference sequence). The CDR3 spans 15 residues. After removal of 3 bases from V and 6 bases from J, the junction contained 6 bases not matched to a gene.

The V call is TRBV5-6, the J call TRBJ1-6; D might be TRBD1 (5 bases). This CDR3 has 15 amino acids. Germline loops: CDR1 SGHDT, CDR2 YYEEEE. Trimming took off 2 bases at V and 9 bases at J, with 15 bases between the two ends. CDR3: CASSLVGQLVSPLHF. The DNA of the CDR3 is TGTGCCAGCAGCTTAGTGGGGCAGCTCGTTTCACCCCTCCACTTT.

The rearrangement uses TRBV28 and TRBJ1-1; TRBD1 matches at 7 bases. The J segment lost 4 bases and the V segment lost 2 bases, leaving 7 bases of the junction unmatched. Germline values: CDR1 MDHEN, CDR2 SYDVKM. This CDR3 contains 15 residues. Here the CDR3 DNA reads TGTGCCAGCAGTTTAACAGGGGCCTTCAGCACTGAAGCTTTCTTT. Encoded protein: CASSLTGAFSTEAFF.

CDR3 region: CASSQGIAGGYEQYF. Here the CDR3 DNA reads TGCGCCAGCAGCCAAGGAATAGCGGGAGGTTACGAGCAGTACTTC. The chain has TRBV4-1 and TRBJ2-7; 10 bases map to TRBD2. CDR1 MGHRA and CDR2 YSYEKL come from the germline V gene. V lost 1 base and J lost 4; bases outside the gene matches: 4. The CDR3 consists of 15 residues.

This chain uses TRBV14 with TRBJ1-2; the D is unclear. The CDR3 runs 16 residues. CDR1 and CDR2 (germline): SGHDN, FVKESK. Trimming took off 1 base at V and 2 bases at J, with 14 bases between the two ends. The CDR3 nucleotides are TGTGCCAGCAGCCAAGCCCTGACACCCACGAACTATGGCTACACCTTC. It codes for CASSQALTPTNYGYTF.

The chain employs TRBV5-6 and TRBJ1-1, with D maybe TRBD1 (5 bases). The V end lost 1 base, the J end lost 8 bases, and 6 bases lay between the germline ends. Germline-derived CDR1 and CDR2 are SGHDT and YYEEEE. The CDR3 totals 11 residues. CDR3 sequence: CASSLSGEAFF. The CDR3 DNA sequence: TGTGCCAGCAGCTTGTCAGGGGAAGCTTTCTTT. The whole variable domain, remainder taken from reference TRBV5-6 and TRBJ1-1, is DAGVTQSPTHLIKTRGQQVTLRCSPKSGHDTVSWYQQALGQGPQFIFQYYEEEERQRGNFPDRFSGHQFPNYSSELNVNALLLGDSALYLCASSLSGEAFFGQGTRLTVV.

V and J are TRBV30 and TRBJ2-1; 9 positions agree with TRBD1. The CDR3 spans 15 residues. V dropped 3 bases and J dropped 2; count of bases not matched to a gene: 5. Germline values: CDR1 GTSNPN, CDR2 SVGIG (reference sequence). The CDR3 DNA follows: TGTGCCTGGAGCCCCGGGACAGGGCCCTACAATGAGCAGTTCTTC. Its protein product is CAWSPGTGPYNEQFF.

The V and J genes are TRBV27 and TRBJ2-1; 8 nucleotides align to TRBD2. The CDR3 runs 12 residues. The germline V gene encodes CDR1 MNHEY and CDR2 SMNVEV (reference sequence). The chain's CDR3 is CGWRGEDNEQFF. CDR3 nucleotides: TGTGGGTGGCGGGGGGAGGACAATGAGCAGTTCTTC.

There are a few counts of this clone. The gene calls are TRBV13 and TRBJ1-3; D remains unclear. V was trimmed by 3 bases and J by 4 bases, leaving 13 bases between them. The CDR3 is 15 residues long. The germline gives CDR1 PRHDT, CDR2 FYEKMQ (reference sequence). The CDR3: CASSFLEPPGNTIYF. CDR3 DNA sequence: TGTGCCAGCAGCTTTCTGGAGCCGCCAGGAAACACCATATATTTT. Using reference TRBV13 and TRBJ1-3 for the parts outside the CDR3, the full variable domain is AAGVIQSPRHLIKEKRETATLKCYPIPRHDTVYWYQQGPGQDPQFLISFYEKMQSDKGSIPDRFSAQQFSDYHSELNMSSLELGDSALYFCASSFLEPPGNTIYFGEGSWLTVV.

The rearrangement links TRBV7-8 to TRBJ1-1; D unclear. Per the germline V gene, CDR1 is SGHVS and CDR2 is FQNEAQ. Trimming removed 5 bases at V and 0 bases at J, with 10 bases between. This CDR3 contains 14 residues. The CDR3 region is CASSLNGMNTEAFF. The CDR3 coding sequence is TGTGCCAGCAGCCTAAACGGGATGAACACTGAAGCTTTCTTT.

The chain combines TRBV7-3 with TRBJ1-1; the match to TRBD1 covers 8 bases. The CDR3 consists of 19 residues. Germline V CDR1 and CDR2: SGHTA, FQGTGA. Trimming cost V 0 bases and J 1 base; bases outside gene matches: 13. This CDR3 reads CASSLTLRQGPLPNTEAFF. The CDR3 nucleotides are TGTGCCAGCAGCTTAACGTTGCGACAGGGGCCCCTACCGAACACTGAAGCTTTCTTT.

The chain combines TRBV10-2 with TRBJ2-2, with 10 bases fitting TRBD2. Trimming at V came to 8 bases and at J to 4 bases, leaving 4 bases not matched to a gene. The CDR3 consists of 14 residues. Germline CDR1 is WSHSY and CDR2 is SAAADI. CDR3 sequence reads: CASASGGATGELFF. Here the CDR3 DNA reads TGCGCCAGCGCAAGCGGGGGGGCCACCGGGGAGCTGTTTTTT.

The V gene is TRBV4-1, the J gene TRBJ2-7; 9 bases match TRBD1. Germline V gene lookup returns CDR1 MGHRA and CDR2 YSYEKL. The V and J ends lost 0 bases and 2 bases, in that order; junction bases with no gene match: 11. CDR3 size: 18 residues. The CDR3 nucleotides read TGCGCCAGCAGCCAAGAAGTAGGGTCACAGGGGGCTCCCTACGAGCAGTACTTC. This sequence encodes CASSQEVGSQGAPYEQYF.

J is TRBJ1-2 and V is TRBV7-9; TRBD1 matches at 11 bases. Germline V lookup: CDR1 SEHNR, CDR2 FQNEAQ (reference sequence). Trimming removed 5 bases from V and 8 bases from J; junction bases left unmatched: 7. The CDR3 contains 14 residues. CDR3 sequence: CASSNGQGAGGYTF. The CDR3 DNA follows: TGTGCCAGCAGCAACGGACAGGGGGCGGGGGGCTACACCTTC.

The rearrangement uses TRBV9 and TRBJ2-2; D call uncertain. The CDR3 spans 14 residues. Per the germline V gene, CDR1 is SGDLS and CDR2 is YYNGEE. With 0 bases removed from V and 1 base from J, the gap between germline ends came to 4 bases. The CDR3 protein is CASSVGGNTGELFF. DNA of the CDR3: TGTGCCAGCAGCGTAGGCGGGAACACCGGGGAGCTGTTTTTT.

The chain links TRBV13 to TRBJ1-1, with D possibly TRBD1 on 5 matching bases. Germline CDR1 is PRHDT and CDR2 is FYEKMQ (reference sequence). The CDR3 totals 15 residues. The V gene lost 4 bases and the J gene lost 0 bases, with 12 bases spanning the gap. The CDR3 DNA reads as TGTGCCAGCAGCTCCCTAGGGACTATGAACACTGAAGCTTTCTTT. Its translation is CASSSLGTMNTEAFF.

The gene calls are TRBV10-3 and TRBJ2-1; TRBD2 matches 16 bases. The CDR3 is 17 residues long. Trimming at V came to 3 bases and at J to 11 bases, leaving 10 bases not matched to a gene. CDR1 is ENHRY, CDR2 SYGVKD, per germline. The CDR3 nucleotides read TGTGCCATCAGTGACTGGGGACTAGCGGGAGGGCCGAGTAAGCAGTTCTTC. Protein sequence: CAISDWGLAGGPSKQFF.

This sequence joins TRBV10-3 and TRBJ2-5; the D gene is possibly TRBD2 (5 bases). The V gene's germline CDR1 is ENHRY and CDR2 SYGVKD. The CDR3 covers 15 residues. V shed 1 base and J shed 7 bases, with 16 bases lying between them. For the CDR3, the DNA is TGTGCCATCAGTGAGTTTGCGGGCCCCCTGGGGACCCAGTACTTC. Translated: CAISEFAGPLGTQYF.

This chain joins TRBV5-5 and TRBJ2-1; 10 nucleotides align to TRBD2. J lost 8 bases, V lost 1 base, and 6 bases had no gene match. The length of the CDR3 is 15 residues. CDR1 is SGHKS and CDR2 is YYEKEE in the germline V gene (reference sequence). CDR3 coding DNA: TGTGCCAGCAGCTTGATAAGCGGGGGGGCCGATGAGCAGTTCTTC. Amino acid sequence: CASSLISGGADEQFF.

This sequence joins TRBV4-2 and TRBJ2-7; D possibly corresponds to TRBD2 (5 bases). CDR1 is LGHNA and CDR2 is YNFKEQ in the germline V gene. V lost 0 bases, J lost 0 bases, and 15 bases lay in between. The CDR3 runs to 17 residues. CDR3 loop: CASSQDSGGDYSYEQYF. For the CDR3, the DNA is TGTGCCAGCAGCCAAGATTCAGGCGGAGACTACTCCTACGAGCAGTACTTC.

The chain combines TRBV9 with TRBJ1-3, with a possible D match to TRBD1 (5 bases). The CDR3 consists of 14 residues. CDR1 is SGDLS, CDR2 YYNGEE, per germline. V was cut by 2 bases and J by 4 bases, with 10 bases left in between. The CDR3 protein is CASSVAGEGNTIYF. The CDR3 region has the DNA TGTGCCAGCAGCGTCGCGGGGGAGGGAAACACCATATATTTT. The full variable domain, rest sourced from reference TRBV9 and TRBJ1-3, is DSGVTQTPKHLITATGQRVTLRCSPRSGDLSVYWYQQSLDQGLQFLIQYYNGEERAKGNILERFSAQQFPDLHSELNLSSLELGDSALYFCASSVAGEGNTIYFGEGSWLTVV.

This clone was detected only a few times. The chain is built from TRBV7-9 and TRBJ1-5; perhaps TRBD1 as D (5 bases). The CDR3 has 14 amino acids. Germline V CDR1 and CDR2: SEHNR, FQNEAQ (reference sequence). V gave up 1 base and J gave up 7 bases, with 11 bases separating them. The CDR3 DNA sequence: TGTGCCAGCAGCTTAGTAGGGGAAGGGCAGCCCCAGCATTTT. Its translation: CASSLVGEGQPQHF. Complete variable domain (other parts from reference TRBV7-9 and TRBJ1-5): DTGVSQNPRHKITKRGQNVTFRCDPISEHNRLYWYRQTLGQGPEFLTYFQNEAQLEKSRLLSDRFSAERPKGSFSTLEIQRTEQGDSAMYLCASSLVGEGQPQHFGDGTRLSIL.

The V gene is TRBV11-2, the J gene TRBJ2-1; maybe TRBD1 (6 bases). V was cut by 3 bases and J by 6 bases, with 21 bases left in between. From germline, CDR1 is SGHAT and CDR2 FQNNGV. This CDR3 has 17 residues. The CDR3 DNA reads TGTGCCAGCAGCTTGATCCCACTCGAACAGGGCTCCAATGAGCAGTTCTTC. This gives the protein CASSLIPLEQGSNEQFF.